This TCR beta chain originates from a study of siplizumab effects on memory and regulatory T cells. Assay: immunoSEQ multiplex PCR; the TCRdb copy retains only in-frame clones and omits some. There are 100,000 to 120,000 clones in the sample; roughly 89% occur only once, and 1% to 1.5% lies in the top ten. To note about this clone: Its cognate antigen is unknown.

General study points: Naive versus memory phenotype went unassigned for roughly 75-97% of proliferating CD4+ or CD8+ clones.

Germline V gives CDR1 ENHRY, CDR2 SYGVKD. The V end was cut by 7 bases, the J end by 4 bases, with 10 bases between. CDR3 length: 12 amino acids. This receptor was obtained from a human donor in good health. Sequencing input: CD4+ T cells sorted from blood. This chain links TRBV10-3 with TRBJ1-2; D is uncertain. CDR3 loop: CAIKEGLYGYTF. The CDR3 region has the DNA TGTGCCATCAAGGAGGGCCTCTATGGCTACACCTTC.